These 25 T cell receptor beta chains share one sample of origin, sequenced in a study of cytomegalovirus exposure and HLA in healthy donors. 13 Jbeta primers and 60 Vbeta primers were used for the PCR. The data were produced by immunoSEQ multiplex PCR, yet TCRdb's version contains in-frame clones alone and is incomplete. The data hold 200,000 to 250,000 clones, with approximately 88% observed a single time. The source material was PBMCs. The receptors derive from a boy between 2 and 10 years old in good health and CMV-seronegative.

The chain links TRBV4-1 to TRBJ2-2; TRBD1 matches at 7 bases. The CDR3 is 16 amino acids. With V trimmed by 0 bases and J by 7 bases, 8 bases remained unmatched. Germline V lookup: CDR1 MGHRA, CDR2 YSYEKL. DNA for the CDR3: TGCGCCAGCAGCCAAGAAGGAAACAGGGGTAGCGGGGAGCTGTTTTTT. It is translated as CASSQEGNRGSGELFF.

This rearrangement joins TRBV5-1 to TRBJ2-7; 7 bases are a match to TRBD1. Unmatched junction bases numbered 5, after V lost 3 bases and J lost 2 bases. Germline CDR1 reads SGHRS; CDR2 reads YFSETQ. This CDR3 has 14 amino acids. The CDR3 protein is CASSSSGGPYEQYF. As DNA, the CDR3 is TGCGCCAGCAGCTCTTCAGGGGGTCCCTACGAGCAGTACTTC.

Written as DNA, the CDR3 is TGTGCCAGTAGTATGGCTCAGGGTTCAGGGGCCAACGTCCTGACTTTC. Amino acids: CASSMAQGSGANVLTF. The genes are TRBV19 and TRBJ2-6; the D gene is possibly TRBD1 (5 bases). Germline assignment: CDR1 LNHDA and CDR2 SQIVND (reference sequence). The CDR3 sequence is 16 residues long. The V and J ends lost 3 bases and 4 bases respectively, with 13 bases between them.

The chain combines TRBV27 with TRBJ2-1; D call uncertain. Per germline, CDR1 MNHEY and CDR2 SMNVEV (reference sequence). V was pared by 4 bases and J by 5 bases, with 6 bases between. The CDR3 runs to 12 residues. CDR3 nucleotides: TGTGCCAGCAGTTCTAGAGACAATGAGCAGTTCTTC. Its translation is CASSSRDNEQFF.

This chain links TRBV28 with TRBJ2-4; tentatively, D is TRBD1 (6 bases). Germline V gives CDR1 MDHEN, CDR2 SYDVKM. Between the trimmed V and J ends, which lost 1 base and 2 bases, there was a span of 12 bases. The CDR3 is 16 residues long. The CDR3 region is CASSLSRGFSKNIQYF. The CDR3 DNA sequence: TGTGCCAGCAGTTTATCCAGGGGTTTTTCCAAAAACATTCAGTACTTC.

The chain recombines TRBV30 with TRBJ1-1; possible D gene TRBD1, 5 bases. CDR1 is GTSNPN, CDR2 SVGIG, per germline (reference sequence). There are 13 residues in the CDR3. The V and J ends lost 1 base and 5 bases respectively, with 11 bases between them. CDR3 loop: CAWSGRVRTEAFF. The DNA for the CDR3 is TGTGCCTGGAGTGGCAGGGTGAGAACTGAAGCTTTCTTT.

This rearrangement joins TRBV9 to TRBJ2-7; 8 bases map to TRBD1. Germline V gene lookup returns CDR1 SGDLS and CDR2 YYNGEE. This CDR3 is 15 amino acids long. The J segment lost 2 bases and the V segment lost 0 bases, leaving 4 bases of the junction unmatched. CDR3 DNA sequence: TGTGCCAGCAGCGTAGGACAGGGGAGCGCCTACGAGCAGTACTTC. Translating gives CASSVGQGSAYEQYF.

This chain joins TRBV6-1 and TRBJ2-5, with D possibly matching TRBD2 (6 bases). Trimming removed 2 bases at V and 9 bases at J, with 13 bases between. The CDR3 totals 13 residues. Germline V CDR1 and CDR2: MNHNS, SASEGT. The CDR3 reads CASSERAGFAQYF. The CDR3 DNA is TGTGCCAGCAGTGAAAGGGCGGGATTCGCCCAGTACTTC.

The V call is TRBV11-1, the J call TRBJ1-1, with D possibly being TRBD1 (5 bases). Germline V gives CDR1 SGHAT, CDR2 FQDESV (reference sequence). Between the trimmed V and J ends, which lost 5 bases and 7 bases, there was a span of 17 bases. The CDR3 runs 14 residues. DNA for the CDR3: TGTGCCAGCAGCGCACCGGGACTGACTCTTGAAGCTTTCTTT. It is translated as CASSAPGLTLEAFF.

This chain uses TRBV7-2 with TRBJ2-5, with 12 nucleotides matching TRBD2. Germline V gene data show CDR1 as SGHTA and CDR2 as FQGNSA. J gave up 10 bases and V 4 bases, and 10 bases lay outside the gene matches. The CDR3 extends over 15 amino acids. CDR3 in DNA: TGTGCCAGCAGCTCCACAACTAGCGGGGGGTGTGACCAGTACTTC. Its translation is CASSSTTSGGCDQYF.

The genes are TRBV19 and TRBJ2-5; 8 bases agree with TRBD1. Losses at the gene ends were 6 bases for V and 5 bases for J; bases not matched to a gene: 8. The CDR3 totals 14 residues. Germline V CDR1 and CDR2: LNHDA, SQIVND (reference sequence). CDR3 sequence reads: CASSTGTGRETQYF. Written as DNA, the CDR3 is TGTGCCAGTAGCACCGGGACAGGACGGGAGACCCAGTACTTC.

This clone was detected only once. The chain is built from TRBV4-1 and TRBJ1-3; D is possibly TRBD1 (5 bases). Germline V gives CDR1 MGHRA, CDR2 YSYEKL. The CDR3 sequence is 16 residues long. The germline V and J ends were trimmed by 0 bases and 2 bases, with 11 bases remaining between them. CDR3 coding DNA: TGCGCCAGCAGCCAAGATATCGGACACCCTGGAAACACCATATATTTT. It encodes CASSQDIGHPGNTIYF.

The chain has TRBV6-4 and TRBJ1-1, with D perhaps matching TRBD1 (5 bases). Between the trimmed V and J ends, which lost 10 bases and 1 base, there was a span of 13 bases. CDR3 size: 13 residues. Germline CDR1 is MRHNA and CDR2 is SNTAGT. CDR3 sequence: CATTASRNTEAFF. CDR3 nucleotides: TGTGCCACGACAGCGTCTAGGAACACTGAAGCTTTCTTT.

V is TRBV30 and J is TRBJ2-5; D might be TRBD2 (5 bases). The germline CDR1 and CDR2 sequences are GTSNPN and SVGIG (reference sequence). The V and J ends lost 4 bases and 3 bases respectively, with 30 bases between them. CDR3 length equals 19 residues. The CDR3 here is CAWTTAYRTAARIKETQYF. CDR3 nucleotides: TGTGCCTGGACAACCGCCTATCGGACTGCAGCTAGAATAAAAGAGACCCAGTACTTC.

The chain couples TRBV5-6 to TRBJ2-3, with TRBD2 as a possible D gene (5 bases). The CDR3 runs to 14 residues. V was trimmed by 2 bases and J by 2 bases, leaving 9 bases between them. From germline, CDR1 is SGHDT and CDR2 YYEEEE. The CDR3 protein is CASSLGGHTDTQYF. The CDR3, as DNA: TGTGCCAGCAGCTTAGGCGGGCACACAGATACGCAGTATTTT.

The chain uses TRBV29-1 and TRBJ1-2, with TRBD1 matching over 9 bases. CDR3 length: 13 residues. V shed 6 bases and J 6 bases; nucleotides not matched to a gene: 8. The germline gives CDR1 SQVTM, CDR2 ANQGSEA. CDR3 residues: CSVPGQGSDGYTF. CDR3 nucleotide sequence: TGCAGCGTCCCGGGACAGGGATCGGATGGCTACACCTTC.

This clone turned up a few times. The sample holds other DNA sequences that translate to the same CDR3. The V gene is TRBV27, the J gene TRBJ1-1, with 7 bases lining up with TRBD1. Germline CDR1 is MNHEY and CDR2 is SMNVEV (reference sequence). The CDR3 runs to 14 residues. V trimming: 3 bases; J trimming: 0 bases; junction bases outside the gene matches: 1. The CDR3 spells CASSLTGMNTEAFF. CDR3 sequence (DNA): TGTGCCAGCAGTTTGACAGGGATGAACACTGAAGCTTTCTTT.

This sequence joins TRBV9 and TRBJ2-3, with TRBD2 identical over 16 bases. Per germline, CDR1 SGDLS and CDR2 YYNGEE. The CDR3 spans 18 residues. Trimming took 4 bases from V and 5 from J; bases not matched to a gene: 10. CDR3 in DNA: TGTGCCAGCAGCCTCAGGGGACTAGCGGGGGGGCTGGTAGATACGCAGTATTTT. This gives the protein CASSLRGLAGGLVDTQYF.

The chain is built from TRBV6-4 and TRBJ1-4; 8 bases are a match to TRBD1. The CDR3 spans 15 residues. After removal of 4 bases from V and 3 bases from J, the junction contained 4 bases not matched to a gene. Germline V gene sequence: CDR1 MRHNA, CDR2 SNTAGT. The CDR3 spells CASSVGTGPNEKLFF. CDR3 DNA: TGTGCCAGCAGTGTAGGGACAGGACCTAATGAAAAACTGTTTTTT.

The J gene is TRBJ1-1, the V gene TRBV6-6; D call uncertain. CDR1 MNHNY and CDR2 SVGAGI come from the germline V gene (reference sequence). Trimming left V 2 bases short and J 3 bases short, with 7 bases between. The CDR3 runs 13 residues. The CDR3 DNA reads as TGTGCCAGCAGTTACGTCCCCGACACTGAAGCTTTCTTT. This gives the protein CASSYVPDTEAFF.

The chain has TRBV2 and TRBJ1-5, with D possibly being TRBD1 (5 bases). This CDR3 is 18 amino acids long. Germline CDR1 SNHLY, CDR2 FYNNEI. V lost 1 base to trimming and J lost 7 bases, with 23 bases between them. In nucleotides, the CDR3 is TGTGCCAGCAGTGAAGAGGCCCGAATTGGCGGACAAGGACAGCCCCAGCATTTT. It translates to CASSEEARIGGQGQPQHF.

V and J are TRBV7-9 and TRBJ2-5; D might be TRBD1 (5 bases). Germline V gives CDR1 SEHNR, CDR2 FQNEAQ (reference sequence). The CDR3 contains 11 residues. V lost 11 bases to trimming and J lost 3 bases, with 10 bases between them. As DNA, the CDR3 is TGTGCCGTTTCAGGGAAAGAGACCCAGTACTTC. Its translation: CAVSGKETQYF.

V is TRBV9 and J is TRBJ2-5; no clear D gene. Germline CDR1 and CDR2: SGDLS and YYNGEE. The CDR3 has 14 residues. The ends were cut back, 0 bases at V and 1 base at J, with 7 bases in the middle. The CDR3 DNA sequence: TGTGCCAGCAGCGTAGCTGTCAGCCAAGAGACCCAGTACTTC. It specifies CASSVAVSQETQYF.

This clone was found a few times. This chain connects TRBV29-1 to TRBJ2-2; no clear D. This CDR3 comprises 12 residues. Germline lookup yields CDR1 SQVTM and CDR2 ANQGSEA. Trimming left V 1 base short and J 5 bases short, with 5 bases between. CDR3 amino acids: CSVEAGTGELFF. The CDR3 DNA reads as TGCAGCGTTGAAGCGGGTACCGGGGAGCTGTTTTTT.

The CDR3 is CASRRTSQETQYF. The CDR3 region has the DNA TGTGCCAGCAGACGGACAAGCCAAGAGACCCAGTACTTC. The chain recombines TRBV6-1 with TRBJ2-5; D possibly corresponds to TRBD1 (5 bases). The length of the CDR3 is 13 residues. V gave up 6 bases and J gave up 1 base, with 9 bases separating them. CDR1 is MNHNS and CDR2 is SASEGT in the germline V gene.